Listed below are T cell receptor beta chains from one sample, sequenced in a study of cytomegalovirus exposure and HLA in healthy donors. TCRdb's copy holds only in-frame clones and misses some; the assay was immunoSEQ multiplex PCR. The sample holds more than 75,000 clones; 90% to 95% are singletons and the top ten take approximately 0.7%. The sample taken for sequencing was PBMCs. The receptors shown here come from a man younger than 30 in good health and CMV-seronegative. Both conserved end residues are part of each CDR3.

TRBJ2-3 | TRBV10-3 | CAINPGQGTLTDTQYF
TRBJ2-7 | TRBV4-3 | CASSLGAGAYEQYF
TRBJ2-3 | TRBV7-9 | CASSLPLAGGFYF
TRBJ2-3 | TRBV7-8 | CASSLDGGADTQYF
TRBJ1-4 | TRBV10-3 | CAIRAEGGEKLFF
TRBJ1-1 | TRBV23-1 | CASSLRGTGGVGFGTEAFF
TRBJ2-1 | TRBV11-2 | CASSPGTSGYNEQFF
TRBJ2-1 | TRBV7-2 | CASSLGLADYNEQFF
TRBJ1-2 | TRBV5-8 | CASSQPGTGLYGYTF
TRBJ2-7 | TRBV2 | CASSDVSRGTYEQYF
TRBJ1-1 | TRBV27 | CASSLRTGRDTEAFF
TRBJ2-1 | TRBV11-2 | CASSLDRGQVYNEQFF
TRBJ1-4 | TRBV11-2 | CASSSPTVSNEKLFF
TRBJ1-1 | TRBV29-1 | CSVDKFIRGLNTEAFF
TRBJ1-1 | TRBV6-5 | CASNRDRGVAFF
TRBJ1-1 | TRBV6-5 | CASSYAGITEAFF
TRBJ1-5 | TRBV5-6 | CASSLEGQNNQPQHF
TRBJ2-7 | TRBV27 | CASSLGRGLSSYEQYF
TRBJ1-4 | TRBV2 | CASRESIDRVSNEKLFF
TRBJ1-1 | TRBV2 | CASSETSGRTPEAFF
TRBJ1-6 | TRBV15 | CATSRDPGGSYNSPLHF
TRBJ1-2 | TRBV19 | CASSIIPGQGDYGYTF
TRBJ2-1 | TRBV29-1 | CSVEDLKRGQGGDEQFF
TRBJ1-2 | TRBV10-3 | CAISVQGNYGYTF
TRBJ1-1 | TRBV29-1 | CSGNQVNTEAFF
TRBJ2-5 | TRBV7-3 | CASAYGSQETQYF
TRBJ2-5 | TRBV5-8 | CASSLAGQGAETQYF
TRBJ2-5 | TRBV5-4 | CASSSEGATETQYF
TRBJ1-5 | TRBV5-1 | CASSLDGYSNQPQHF
TRBJ1-1 | TRBV27 | CASSLRHQDTEAFF
TRBJ1-4 | TRBV7-9 | CASSLVGEKLFF
TRBJ2-7 | TRBV11-2 | CASSPATGTGGFRYEQYF
TRBJ1-1 | TRBV5-1 | CASSLVGNLNTEAFF
TRBJ2-4 | TRBV5-4 | CASSLELHSQIAKNIQYF
TRBJ2-5 | TRBV5-8 | CASSPDWSQETQYF
TRBJ2-5 | TRBV5-1 | CASSLAGDLQETQYF
TRBJ2-6 | TRBV28 | CASTAAGAVYGANVLTF
TRBJ2-7 | TRBV7-9 | CASSKRESYEQYF
TRBJ2-7 | TRBV2 | CASSAGTAGYEQYF
TRBJ2-7 | TRBV4-2 | CASSQDASQGVYYEQYF
TRBJ1-1 | TRBV5-1 | CASLGGTEAFF
TRBJ1-2 | TRBV5-1 | CASSLASRGYGYTF
TRBJ2-7 | TRBV7-3 | CASSPGTPYEQYF
TRBJ2-3 | TRBV4-2 | CASSQDLASGMDTQYF
TRBJ1-2 | TRBV2 | CASAPGGGRGNGYTF
TRBJ2-7 | TRBV7-6 | CASSSQAGGRTTYEQYF
TRBJ2-7 | TRBV11-3 | CASSQTAYEQYF